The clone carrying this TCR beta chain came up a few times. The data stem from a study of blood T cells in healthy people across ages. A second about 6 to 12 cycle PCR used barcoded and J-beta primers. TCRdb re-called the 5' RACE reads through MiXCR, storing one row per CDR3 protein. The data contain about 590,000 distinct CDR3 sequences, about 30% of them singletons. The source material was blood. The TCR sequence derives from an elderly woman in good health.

This chain's CDR3 is CASSYLEESPTEAFF. Written as DNA, the CDR3 is TGTGCCAGCAGTTACCTCGAGGAGAGCCCCACTGAAGCTTTCTTT. This sequence joins TRBV6-6 and TRBJ1-1; D unresolved. This CDR3 has 15 amino acids. Germline CDR1 MNHNY, CDR2 SVGAGI (reference sequence). V was shortened by 2 bases and J by 4 bases, with 14 bases between the two germline ends.